Described below is a single T cell receptor beta chain sequence and its context. Its target is unknown. This sample is drawn from a study of Ad26.COV2.S vaccination and SARS-CoV-2 variants. Background on the study: COV1001, an Ad26.COV2.S trial, supplied this vaccine-arm donor. Once or twice, 56 days apart, Ad26.COV2.S was delivered intramuscularly. Study-level results: Recipients of vaccine and of placebo showed similar breadth of their non-spike TCR repertoires. A substantial breadth of spike-specific CD8+ and CD4+ T cell responses after vaccination has been reported.

Specified treatment: over 15 received Ad26.COV2.S at low or high dose, single or two shots; about 5 received placebo; per-sample allocation not given. Samples came from day 63 after the first vaccine or placebo injection. Assay: immunoSEQ multiplex PCR; the TCRdb copy retains only in-frame clones and omits some. This sample has about 350,000 clones, with around nine tenths found just once. This receptor was identified in a person between 18 and 65 years old who received the Ad26.COV2.S COVID-19 vaccine or a placebo. This sample comprised peripheral blood, obtained in a trial of Ad26.COV2.S vaccine versus placebo.

The CDR3 coding sequence is TGTGCCAGCAAACACAGGGAGGATCAGCCCCAGCATTTT. As protein: CASKHREDQPQHF. The chain employs TRBV12-3 or TRBV12-4 and TRBJ1-5, with D perhaps TRBD1 (6 bases). CDR3 size: 13 residues. V was shortened by 7 bases and J by 5 bases, with 12 bases between the two germline ends.